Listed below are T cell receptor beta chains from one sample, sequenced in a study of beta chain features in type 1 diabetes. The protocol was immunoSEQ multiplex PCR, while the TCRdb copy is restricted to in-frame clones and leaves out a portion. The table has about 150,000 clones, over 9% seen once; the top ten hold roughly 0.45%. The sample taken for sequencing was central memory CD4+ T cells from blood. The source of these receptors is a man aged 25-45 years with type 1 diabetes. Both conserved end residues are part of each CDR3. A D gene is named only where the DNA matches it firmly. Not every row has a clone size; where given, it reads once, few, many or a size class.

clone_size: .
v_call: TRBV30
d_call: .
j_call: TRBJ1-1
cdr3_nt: TGTGCCTGGAACGGACACACTGAAGCCTTCTTT
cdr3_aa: CAWNGHTEAFF

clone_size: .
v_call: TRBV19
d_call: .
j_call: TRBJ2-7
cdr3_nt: TGTGCCAGTAGTCTCACAGGAATTACCGAGCAGTACTTC
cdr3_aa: CASSLTGITEQYF

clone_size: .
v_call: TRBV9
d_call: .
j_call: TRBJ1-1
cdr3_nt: TGTGCCAGCAGCGCCGGGTGGGGGGGGCGAGCTTTCTTT
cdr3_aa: CASSAGWGGRAFF

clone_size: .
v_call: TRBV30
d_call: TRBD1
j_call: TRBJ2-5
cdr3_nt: TGTGCCGGCTCGGGACAGTTGGAGACCCAGTACTTC
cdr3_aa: CAGSGQLETQYF

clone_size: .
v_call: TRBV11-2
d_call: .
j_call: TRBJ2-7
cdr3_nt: TGTGCCAGCAGCTTAGATGTCCTCTACTACGAGCAGTACTTC
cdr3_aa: CASSLDVLYYEQYF

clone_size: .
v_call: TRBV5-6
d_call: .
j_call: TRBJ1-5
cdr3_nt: TGTGCCAGCAGCTTGGGACACAGCAATCAGCCCCAGCATTTT
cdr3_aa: CASSLGHSNQPQHF

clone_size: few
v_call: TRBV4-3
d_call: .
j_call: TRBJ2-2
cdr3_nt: TGCGCCAGCAGCCAAGATCCTACCGGGGAGCTGTTTTTT
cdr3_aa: CASSQDPTGELFF

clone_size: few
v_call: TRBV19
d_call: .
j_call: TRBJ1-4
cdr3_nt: TGTGCCAGTAACCGCCAGGTTGGAGAAAAACTGTTTTTT
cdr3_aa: CASNRQVGEKLFF

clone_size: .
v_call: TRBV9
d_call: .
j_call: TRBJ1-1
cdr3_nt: TGTGCCAGCAGCACACAGGGTGACACTGAAGCTTTCTTT
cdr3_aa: CASSTQGDTEAFF

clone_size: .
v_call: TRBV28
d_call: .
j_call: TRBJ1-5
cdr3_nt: TGTGCCAGCAGTTTGCTGGAATCGGGACACCTGATTTTT
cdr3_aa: CASSLLESGHLIF

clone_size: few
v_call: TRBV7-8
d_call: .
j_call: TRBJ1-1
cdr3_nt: TGTGCCAGCAGCTTAGAAGGGGGGGCGATGGAGGGTAGCTTT
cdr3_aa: CASSLEGGAMEGSF

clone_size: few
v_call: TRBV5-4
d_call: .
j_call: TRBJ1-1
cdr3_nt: TGTGCCAGCAGCTCCAAACAGGGCTACGACACTGAAGCTTTCTTT
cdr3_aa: CASSSKQGYDTEAFF

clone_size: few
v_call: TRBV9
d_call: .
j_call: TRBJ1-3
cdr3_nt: TGTGCCAGCAGCCCCCGTGCCAGGGGCGGAAACACCATATATTTT
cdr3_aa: CASSPRARGGNTIYF

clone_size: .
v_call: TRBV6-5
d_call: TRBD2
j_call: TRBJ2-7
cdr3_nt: TGTGCCAGCATCGGGACTAGCGGGAGCTCCTACGAGCAGTACTTC
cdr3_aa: CASIGTSGSSYEQYF

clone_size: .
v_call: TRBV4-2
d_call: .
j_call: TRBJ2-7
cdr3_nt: TGTGCCAGCAGCCATTCAGGGGCAGGGGAGTTCTACGAGCAGTACTTC
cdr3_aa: CASSHSGAGEFYEQYF

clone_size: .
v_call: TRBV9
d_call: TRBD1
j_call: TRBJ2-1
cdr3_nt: TGTGCCAGCAGCCGCCACGGACAGGGCAATTACAATGAGCAGTTCTTC
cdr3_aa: CASSRHGQGNYNEQFF

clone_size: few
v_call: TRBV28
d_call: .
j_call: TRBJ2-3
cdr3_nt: TGTGCCAGCAGCCCCCCCGGCCCGGGGGCAGATACGCAGTATTTT
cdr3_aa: CASSPPGPGADTQYF

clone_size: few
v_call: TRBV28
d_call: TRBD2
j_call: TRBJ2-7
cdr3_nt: TGTGCCAGCAGTTTACCTAGCGGGAGGGTTTACGAGCAGTACTTC
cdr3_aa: CASSLPSGRVYEQYF

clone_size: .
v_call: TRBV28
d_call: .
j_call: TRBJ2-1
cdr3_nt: TGTGCCAGCAGGTCAGGGGCGCTCGACAATGAGCAGTTCTTC
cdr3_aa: CASRSGALDNEQFF

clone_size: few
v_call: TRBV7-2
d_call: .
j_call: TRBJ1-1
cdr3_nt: TGTGCCAGCAGCTTGGGGGCCCCTGAAGCTTTCTTT
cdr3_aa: CASSLGAPEAFF

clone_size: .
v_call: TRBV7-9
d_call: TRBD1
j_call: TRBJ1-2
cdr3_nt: TGTGCCAGCAGGAAGACAGGGGTCTATGGCTACACCTTC
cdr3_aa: CASRKTGVYGYTF

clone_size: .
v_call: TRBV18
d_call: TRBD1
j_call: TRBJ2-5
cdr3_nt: TGTGCCAGCTCACCAACAGGGGGAGGTGAGACCCAGTACTTC
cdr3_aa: CASSPTGGGETQYF

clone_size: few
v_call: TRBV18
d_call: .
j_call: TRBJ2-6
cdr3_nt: TGTGCCAGCTCACCGGCCCTCTCTGGGGCCAACGTCCTGACTTTC
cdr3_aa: CASSPALSGANVLTF

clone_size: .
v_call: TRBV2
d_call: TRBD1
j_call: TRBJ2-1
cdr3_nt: TGTGCCAGCAGGACTGAGAGAGGGACAGGCGGTGAGCAGTTCTTC
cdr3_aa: CASRTERGTGGEQFF

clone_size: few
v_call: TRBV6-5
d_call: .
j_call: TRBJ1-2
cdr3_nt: TGTGCCAGCGGCACCTCCTATGGCTACACCTTC
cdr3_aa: CASGTSYGYTF

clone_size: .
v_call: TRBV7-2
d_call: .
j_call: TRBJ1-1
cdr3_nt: TGTGCCAGCAGCGCCCTTCAGGGAAGGACTGAAGCTTTCTTT
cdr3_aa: CASSALQGRTEAFF

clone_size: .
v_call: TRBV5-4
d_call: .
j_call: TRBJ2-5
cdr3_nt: TGTGCCAGCAGCTTGTGGTCCGGGGGAGGAAGAGAGACCCAGTACTTC
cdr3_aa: CASSLWSGGGRETQYF

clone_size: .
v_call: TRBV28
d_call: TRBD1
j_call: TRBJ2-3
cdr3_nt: TGTGCCAGCAGGGGACAGGGGGCGGGGATAGATACGCAGTATTTT
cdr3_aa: CASRGQGAGIDTQYF

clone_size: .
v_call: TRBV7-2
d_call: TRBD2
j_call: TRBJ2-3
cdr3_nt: TGTGCCAGCAGCCCCCGAGGGGGTAGCGGGAGTAGGGATACGCAGTATTTT
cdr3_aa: CASSPRGGSGSRDTQYF

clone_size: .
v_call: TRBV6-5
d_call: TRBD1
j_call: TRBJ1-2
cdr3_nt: TGTGCCAGCAGTTACTCACAGACAGGGAGCTATGGCTACACCTTC
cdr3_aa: CASSYSQTGSYGYTF

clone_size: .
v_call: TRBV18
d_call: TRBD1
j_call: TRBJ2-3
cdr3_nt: TGTGCCAGCTCACCAAGCTCTAACAGGGGAGATACGCAGTATTTT
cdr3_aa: CASSPSSNRGDTQYF

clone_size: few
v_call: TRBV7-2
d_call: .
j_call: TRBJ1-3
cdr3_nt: TGTGCCAGCAGCTCCCTCCCCGACACCATATATTTT
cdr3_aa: CASSSLPDTIYF

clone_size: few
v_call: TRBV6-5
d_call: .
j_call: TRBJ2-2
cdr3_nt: TGTGCCAGCAGCCTTTCTTTCGGGGAGCTGTTTTTT
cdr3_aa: CASSLSFGELFF

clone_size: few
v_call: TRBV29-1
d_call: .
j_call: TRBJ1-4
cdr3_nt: TGCAGCGTTGGGGGGGGAGGAGGAGAAAAACTGTTTTTT
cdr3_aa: CSVGGGGGEKLFF

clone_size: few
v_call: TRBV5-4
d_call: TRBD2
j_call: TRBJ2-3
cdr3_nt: TGTGCCAGCAGCACCACTAGCGGGAGCACAGATACGCAGTATTTT
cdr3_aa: CASSTTSGSTDTQYF

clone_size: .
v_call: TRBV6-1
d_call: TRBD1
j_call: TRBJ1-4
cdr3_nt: TGTGCCAGCAGAGACCCCGGGACAGAGGAAAAACTGTTTTTT
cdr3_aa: CASRDPGTEEKLFF

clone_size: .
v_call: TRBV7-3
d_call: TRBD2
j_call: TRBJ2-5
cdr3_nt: TGTGCCAGCAGCATCGGACTAGCGAGAATCGAGACCCAGTACTTC
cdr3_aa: CASSIGLARIETQYF

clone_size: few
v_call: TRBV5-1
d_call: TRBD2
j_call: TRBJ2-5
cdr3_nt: TGCGCCAGCAGCTTGGGACTAGCGGGGACGGAGACCCAGTACTTC
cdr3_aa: CASSLGLAGTETQYF

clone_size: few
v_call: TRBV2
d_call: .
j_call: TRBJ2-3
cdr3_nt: TGTGCCAGCAGCGGACTTGGAACAGATACGCAGTATTTT
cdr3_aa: CASSGLGTDTQYF

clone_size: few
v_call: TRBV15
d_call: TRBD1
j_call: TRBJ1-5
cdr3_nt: TGTGCCACCAGCAGAGATAGACAGGGCGGACAGCCCCAGCATTTT
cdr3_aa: CATSRDRQGGQPQHF

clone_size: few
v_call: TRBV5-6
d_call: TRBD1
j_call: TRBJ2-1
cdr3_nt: TGTGCCAGCAGCCTATCCCGGACAGGGCTCTACAATGAGCAGTTCTTC
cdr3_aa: CASSLSRTGLYNEQFF

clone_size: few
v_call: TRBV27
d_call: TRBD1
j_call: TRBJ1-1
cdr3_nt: TGTGCCAGCAGTCCGTGGGACAGGGAGATGACTGAAGCTTTCTTT
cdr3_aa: CASSPWDREMTEAFF

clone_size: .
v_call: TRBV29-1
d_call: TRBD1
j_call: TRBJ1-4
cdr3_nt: TGCAGCGTCGCCGGGACAGGAAATGAAAAACTGTTTTTT
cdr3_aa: CSVAGTGNEKLFF

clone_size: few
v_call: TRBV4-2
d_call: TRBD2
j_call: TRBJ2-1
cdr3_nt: TGTGCCAGCACCACTGGGACTAGCGGGAGCAATGAGCAGTTCTTC
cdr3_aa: CASTTGTSGSNEQFF

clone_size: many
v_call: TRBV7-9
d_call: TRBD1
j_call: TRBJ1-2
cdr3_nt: TGTGCCAGCAGCTTAGGTACCGGACAGGGTGGGGATGGCTACACCTTC
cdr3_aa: CASSLGTGQGGDGYTF

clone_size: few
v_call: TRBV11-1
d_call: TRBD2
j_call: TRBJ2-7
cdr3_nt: TGTGCCAGCAGCTCCACTAGCGGGAGTCCCTACGAGCAGTACTTC
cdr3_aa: CASSSTSGSPYEQYF

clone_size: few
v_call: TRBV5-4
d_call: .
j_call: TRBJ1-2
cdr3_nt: TGTGCCAGCAGCTTGTACAGATCAAACTATGGCTACACCTTC
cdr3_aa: CASSLYRSNYGYTF

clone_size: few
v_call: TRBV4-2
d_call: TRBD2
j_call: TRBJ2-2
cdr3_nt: TGTGCCAGCAGCCAAGAATGGTACAGCGGGAGCACCGGGGAGCTGTTTTTT
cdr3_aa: CASSQEWYSGSTGELFF

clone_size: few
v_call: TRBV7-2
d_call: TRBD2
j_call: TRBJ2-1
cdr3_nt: TGTGCCAGCAGAAGCCGGGGGGGGGAGCAGTTCTTC
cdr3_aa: CASRSRGGEQFF

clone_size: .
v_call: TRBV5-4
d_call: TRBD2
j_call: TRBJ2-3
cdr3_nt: TGTGCCAGCAGTACACTAGCGGGAGTTAGCACAGATACGCAGTATTTT
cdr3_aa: CASSTLAGVSTDTQYF

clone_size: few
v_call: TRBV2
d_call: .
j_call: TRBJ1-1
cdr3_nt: TGTGCCAGCAGTGACAGGGTTCGTACTGAAGCTTTCTTT
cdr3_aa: CASSDRVRTEAFF